This passage covers 14 T cell receptor beta chains from one sample sequenced in a study of blood T cells in healthy people across ages. The use of a sample-barcoded 5' primer and a J-beta primer mix characterized a second PCR of 7 to 11 cycles. From the 5' RACE reads, TCRdb called clonotypes with MiXCR, one entry per CDR3 protein. The data contain roughly 1 million distinct CDR3 sequences, 20% to 25% of them singletons. The same data also went into a second study, on T cells of mothers and their children.

The sample taken for sequencing was blood. These receptor sequences come from a girl under 10 years old in good health.

This chain links TRBV29-1 with TRBJ2-7; D perhaps matches TRBD2 (5 bases). The germline CDR1 and CDR2 sequences are SQVTM and ANQGSEA. CDR3 length: 12 amino acids. Deletions cut 7 bases from V and 2 bases from J, with 12 bases between. CDR3 protein: CSASGITYEQYF. CDR3 nucleotide sequence: TGCAGCGCCTCGGGGATTACCTACGAGCAGTACTTC.

This clonotype was counted only a few times. DNA for the CDR3: TGTGCCAGCAGCGGCGCTGGGGGGCGGGATACGCAGTATTTT. Protein: CASSGAGGRDTQYF. The V and J genes are TRBV9 and TRBJ2-3; perhaps D is TRBD1 or TRBD2 (6 bases each). The CDR3 is made up of 14 amino acids. Deletions cut 3 bases from V and 6 bases from J, with 14 bases between. The germline gives CDR1 SGDLS, CDR2 YYNGEE.

The chain joins TRBV5-1 to TRBJ1-1, with D tentatively TRBD1 (5 bases). The CDR3 is made up of 15 amino acids. CDR1 and CDR2 from the germline V gene are SGHRS and YFSETQ. The V gene lost 2 bases and the J gene lost 5 bases, with 16 bases spanning the gap. The CDR3 region is CASSLTGASVTEAFF. The CDR3 DNA is TGCGCCAGCAGCTTAACCGGGGCGTCTGTGACTGAAGCTTTCTTT. Filled out from reference TRBV5-1 and TRBJ1-1, the complete variable domain reads KAGVTQTPRYLIKTRGQQVTLSCSPISGHRSVSWYQQTPGQGLQFLFEYFSETQRNKGNFPGRFSGRQFSNSRSEMNVSTLELGDSALYLCASSLTGASVTEAFFGQGTRLTVV.

The chain combines TRBV12-3 or TRBV12-4 with TRBJ2-6; possibly TRBD1 or TRBD2 for D (5 bases each). The CDR3 extends over 18 amino acids. V was pared by 8 bases and J by 0 bases, with 20 bases between. For the CDR3, the DNA is TGTGCCAGCCGCCTTTCGGGACGGTACACCTCTGGGGCCAACGTCCTGACTTTC. Its protein product is CASRLSGRYTSGANVLTF.

The chain employs TRBV6-5 and TRBJ2-4; D gene unclear. The V and J ends lost 4 bases and 0 bases respectively, with 7 bases between them. Germline CDR1 and CDR2: MNHEY and SVGAGI. The CDR3 is 14 residues long. The CDR3 bases are TGTGCCAGCAGTTCAAGTCTAGCCAAAAACATTCAGTACTTC. It codes for CASSSSLAKNIQYF.

This clonotype was observed a handful of times. V and J are TRBV11-2 and TRBJ2-1; D remains ambiguous. This CDR3 contains 16 residues. The germline CDR1 and CDR2 sequences are SGHAT and FQNNGV. V lost 0 bases to trimming and J lost 0 bases, with 9 bases between them. CDR3 coding DNA: TGTGCCAGCAGCTTAGAGTGGGCCCTCTCCTACAATGAGCAGTTCTTC. Protein: CASSLEWALSYNEQFF.

In regard to this clonotype: Mismatch with germline at one junction end may stem from a read error. This sequence joins TRBV5-1 and TRBJ2-5, with D unclear. CDR1 SGHRS and CDR2 YFSETQ come from the germline V gene. The CDR3 loop spans 15 amino acids. This CDR3 is CASSLDVGYQETHYF. Written as DNA, the CDR3 is TGCGCCAGCAGCTTGGACGTGGGTTACCAAGAGACCCACTACTTC.

This clonotype occurred a few times. This chain joins TRBV28 and TRBJ2-7; maybe TRBD1 (6 bases). This CDR3 contains 14 residues. V dropped 7 bases and J dropped 2 bases, with 15 bases sitting between them. Germline V gene sequence: CDR1 MDHEN, CDR2 SYDVKM. This CDR3 is CASTSGTKTYEQYF. The CDR3 DNA follows: TGTGCCAGCACGTCCGGGACAAAAACCTACGAGCAGTACTTC.

The gene calls are TRBV5-1 and TRBJ2-7; 7 bases map to TRBD2. Germline CDR1 SGHRS, CDR2 YFSETQ. This CDR3 region has 14 residues. The junction had 8 bases not matched to a gene; V was cut back by 4 bases and J by 4 bases. The CDR3: CASSRGLQGYEQYF. In nucleotides, the CDR3 is TGCGCCAGCAGCAGGGGACTACAAGGGTACGAGCAGTACTTC.

The chain links TRBV4-2 to TRBJ1-1, with D tentatively TRBD1 (5 bases). CDR1 and CDR2 from the germline V gene are LGHNA and YNFKEQ. The CDR3 contains 16 residues. V gave up 5 bases and J gave up 1 base, with 17 bases separating them. The CDR3 DNA is TGTGCCAGCAGCGATGCATCAGGGACGGGGAACACTGAAGCTTTCTTT. It codes for CASSDASGTGNTEAFF.

In nucleotides, the CDR3 is TGCAGCGTCCCAGTCGGCGGGAATGGCTACACCTTC. Translating gives CSVPVGGNGYTF. The chain couples TRBV29-1 to TRBJ1-2, with unresolved D. CDR1 and CDR2 from the germline V gene are SQVTM and ANQGSEA. Trimming shortened V by 6 bases and J by 6 bases, and 14 bases separated the two germline ends. This CDR3 comprises 12 residues. Full variable domain (outside the CDR3, taken from reference TRBV29-1 and TRBJ1-2): SAVISQKPSRDICQRGTSLTIQCQVDSQVTMMFWYRQQPGQSLTLIATANQGSEATYESGFVIDKFPISRPNLTFSTLTVSNMSPEDSSIYLCSVPVGGNGYTFGSGTRLTVV.

This clonotype was found many times. The V and J genes are TRBV12-3 or TRBV12-4 and TRBJ2-4; D remains unclear. The CDR3 spans 14 residues. Trimming took 1 base from V and 0 from J, leaving 4 bases between them. The CDR3 reads CASSLGTAKNIQYF. CDR3 nucleotide sequence: TGTGCCAGCAGTTTAGGGACAGCCAAAAACATTCAGTACTTC.

This chain joins TRBV5-1 and TRBJ2-1; TRBD2 agrees at 11 bases. The V and J ends lost 7 bases and 5 bases, in that order; junction bases with no gene match: 5. Germline-derived CDR1 and CDR2 are SGHRS and YFSETQ. The CDR3 is made up of 14 amino acids. CDR3 loop: CASDTSGGHNEQFF. The CDR3 DNA sequence: TGCGCCAGCGACACTAGCGGGGGCCACAATGAGCAGTTCTTC.

This clonotype was counted only a few times. The J gene is TRBJ2-5, the V gene TRBV19, with D tentatively TRBD2 (6 bases). Looked up from germline, CDR1 is LNHDA and CDR2 is SQIVND (reference sequence). There are 13 residues in the CDR3. V was pared by 2 bases and J by 11 bases, with 15 bases between. Written as DNA, the CDR3 is TGTGCCAGTAGTATAACGGGGGAAGGGGAGCAGTACTTC. Residues: CASSITGEGEQYF.